What follows are 7 T cell receptor beta chains derived from one specimen sequenced in a study of T cells in Graves' hyperthyroidism and ophthalmopathy (dated by TCRdb to between 2018 and 2021). The library was obtained by multiplex PCR. Reads for this sample came from an Illumina HiSeq 2000. The TCR beta CDR3 regions were amplified from the RNA transcripts. The first round of RT-PCR for the TCR CDR3 was performed with the HTBI primer set and the Qiagen OneStep RT-PCR kit. Using fastp trimming at Q25 and MiXCR clonotype assembly, TCRdb reanalyzed the public sequencing data and kept in-frame beta chains. CDR3 protein sequences are deduplicated, and each keeps its most common genes and DNA. For this sample the table gives 490,000 or so distinct CDR3 sequences, of which roughly 22% were detected only once. About 49% of the sample is taken by the ten largest. Sequenced sample: blood. Every receptor here comes from a woman in her 70s with Graves' ophthalmopathy.

This clonotype was counted between two and nine times. The V and J genes are TRBV6-6 and TRBJ1-6; D unresolved. Germline V gene data show CDR1 as MNHNY and CDR2 as SVGAGI (reference sequence). This CDR3 contains 15 residues. Trimming shortened V by 2 bases and J by 1 base, and 6 bases separated the two germline ends. In nucleotides, the CDR3 is TGTGCCAGCAGTTACCTAGGATCCTATAATTCACCCCTCCACTTT. This sequence encodes CASSYLGSYNSPLHF.

The chain joins TRBV30 to TRBJ2-7; a weak D match, TRBD2 (6 bases). The germline V gene encodes CDR1 GTSNPN and CDR2 SVGIG (reference sequence). V was shortened by 8 bases and J by 0 bases, with 14 bases between the two germline ends. The CDR3 is 13 amino acids. CDR3 DNA sequence: TGTGCCGAAAGCCGGGGGTACTCCTACGAGCAGTACTTC. As protein: CAESRGYSYEQYF.

The chain employs TRBV7-9 and TRBJ2-1; TRBD2 matches at 8 bases. The V segment lost 5 bases and the J segment 0 bases; nucleotides outside the gene matches: 3. The CDR3 extends over 15 amino acids. The germline V gene encodes CDR1 SEHNR and CDR2 FQNEAQ (reference sequence). This chain's CDR3 is CASSVSGGSYNEQFF. CDR3 sequence (DNA): TGTGCCAGCAGCGTAAGCGGGGGCTCCTACAATGAGCAGTTCTTC.

The chain recombines TRBV20-1 with TRBJ2-5; TRBD2 matches at 8 bases. Germline V CDR1 and CDR2: DFQATT, SNEGSKA (reference sequence). V trimming: 2 bases; J trimming: 1 base; junction bases outside the gene matches: 9. CDR3 length: 16 residues. CDR3 sequence: CSARWPSGGSQETQYF. The CDR3 DNA reads TGCAGTGCTAGATGGCCCTCGGGGGGGAGCCAAGAGACCCAGTACTTC.

This clonotype was counted many times. The J gene is TRBJ2-7, the V gene TRBV28; 7 bases map to TRBD2. From germline, CDR1 is MDHEN and CDR2 SYDVKM. The CDR3 consists of 13 residues. V trimming: 7 bases; J trimming: 2 bases; junction bases outside the gene matches: 5. The CDR3 DNA reads TGTGCCAGCACGGGGGGAGATACCTACGAGCAGTACTTC. This translates into CASTGGDTYEQYF.

The chain employs TRBV28 and TRBJ2-7, with TRBD1 matching over 7 bases. V dropped 5 bases and J dropped 6; count of bases not matched to a gene: 13. In germline, CDR1 is MDHEN, CDR2 SYDVKM. This CDR3 has 15 residues. CDR3 region: CASSNQQGLRSEQYF. CDR3 nucleotides: TGTGCCAGCAGTAATCAACAGGGGCTTAGGAGCGAGCAGTACTTC.

This clonotype was detected only a few times. V and J are TRBV4-1 and TRBJ2-5; D might be TRBD2 (5 bases). Germline CDR1 reads MGHRA; CDR2 reads YSYEKL. The V gene lost 4 bases and the J gene lost 5 bases, with 14 bases spanning the gap. CDR3 length: 14 residues. The CDR3 is CASSLQAGVETQYF. The CDR3 coding sequence is TGCGCCAGCAGCCTTCAGGCCGGGGTCGAGACCCAGTACTTC.